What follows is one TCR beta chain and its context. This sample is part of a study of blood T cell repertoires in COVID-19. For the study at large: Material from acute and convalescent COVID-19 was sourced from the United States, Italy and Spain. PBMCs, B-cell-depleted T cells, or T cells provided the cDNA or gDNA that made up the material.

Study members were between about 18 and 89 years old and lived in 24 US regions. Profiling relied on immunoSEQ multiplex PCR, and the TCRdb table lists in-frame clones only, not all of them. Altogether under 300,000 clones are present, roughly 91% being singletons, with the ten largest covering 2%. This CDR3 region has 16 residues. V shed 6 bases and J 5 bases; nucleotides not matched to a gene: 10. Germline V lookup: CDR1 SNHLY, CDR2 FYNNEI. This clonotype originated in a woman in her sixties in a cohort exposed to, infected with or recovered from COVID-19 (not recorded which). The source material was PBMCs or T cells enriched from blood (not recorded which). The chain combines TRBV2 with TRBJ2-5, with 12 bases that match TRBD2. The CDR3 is CASSRLMTSGSETQYF. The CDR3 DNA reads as TGTGCCAGCAGCCGACTAATGACTAGCGGGAGTGAGACCCAGTACTTC.